This T cell receptor beta chain stems from a study of T cells expressing NK-cell markers. Study at large: The study sequenced eight donors, seven HCMV-seropositive and one seronegative.

As to this clonotype: Its cognate antigen is unknown.

CDR3 size: 15 residues. Per germline, CDR1 SNHLY and CDR2 FYNNEI. Study results and caveats: In a handful of donors, these clonotypes also led the CD3+CD56-NKG2C+ fraction. Expanded NKG2C+ T cell clones had unclear HCMV specificity. In about 6 donors, dominant NKG2C+ clonotypes were roughly 1.0-7.5% of CD8+ T cells.

Each CDR3 protein gets one entry in TCRdb, which reprocessed the 5' RACE reads and gives no DNA. The data show about 550,000 distinct CDR3 sequences, and the top ten clones hold 3.5% to 4.5%. This TCR was recovered from a man aged 18 to 29 in good health. V and J are TRBV2 and TRBJ2-2. The source material was blood T cells: a sorted CD56 or NKG2C T cell subset, CD4+ or CD8+ T cells, or bulk PBMC T cells (not recorded which). The CDR3 region is CASSVSGEAFGELFF.